The 25 T cell receptor beta chains below were found in one sample sequenced in a study of cytomegalovirus exposure and HLA in healthy donors. The PCR used 60 Vbeta and 13 Jbeta primers. Profiled with immunoSEQ multiplex PCR; TCRdb holds only in-frame clones, not every one. The sample includes 150,000 to 200,000 clones, roughly 79% of them seen just once. Sequencing was carried out using PBMCs. These receptors all stem from a man aged 18 to 29 in good health and CMV-seropositive.

The V gene is TRBV4-2, the J gene TRBJ2-7; TRBD2 aligns across 8 bases. CDR1 is LGHNA and CDR2 is YNFKEQ in the germline V gene. The CDR3 runs 15 residues. With V trimmed by 2 bases and J by 5 bases, 8 bases remained unmatched. The CDR3 spells CASSQQSGRGDEQYF. In DNA form, the CDR3 reads TGTGCCAGCAGCCAACAGAGCGGGAGAGGCGACGAGCAGTACTTC.

This chain uses TRBV28 with TRBJ2-2; 9 nucleotides align to TRBD1. J was trimmed by 2 bases and V by 6 bases; bases with no gene match: 4. Germline V gene data show CDR1 as MDHEN and CDR2 as SYDVKM. The CDR3 sequence is 15 residues long. The DNA for the CDR3 is TGTGCCAGCAGCCCGGACAGGGGCAACACCGGGGAGCTGTTTTTT. Protein product: CASSPDRGNTGELFF.

The V gene is TRBV5-5, the J gene TRBJ1-1; TRBD1 might be the D (5 bases). Germline V gives CDR1 SGHKS, CDR2 YYEKEE (reference sequence). The CDR3 is 15 residues long. V was trimmed by 4 bases and J by 0 bases, leaving 13 bases between them. The CDR3 region is CASSQGLGLNTEAFF. In DNA form, the CDR3 reads TGTGCCAGCAGCCAGGGACTGGGGTTGAACACTGAAGCTTTCTTT.

The gene calls are TRBV19 and TRBJ1-1; D might be TRBD1 (6 bases). Between the trimmed V and J ends, which lost 6 bases and 3 bases, there was a span of 14 bases. The CDR3 is 14 amino acids. The germline gives CDR1 LNHDA, CDR2 SQIVND (reference sequence). CDR3 loop: CASSRSGAYTEAFF. The CDR3, as DNA: TGTGCCAGTAGCCGCTCAGGGGCTTACACTGAAGCTTTCTTT.

This chain joins TRBV5-4 and TRBJ2-3; unclear D gene. In germline, CDR1 is SGHNT, CDR2 YYREEE (reference sequence). The length of the CDR3 is 17 residues. Trimming removed 3 bases from V and 3 bases from J, with 20 bases in between. CDR3 bases: TGTGCCAGCAGCTCCGGCAGATACGGGTTGTTAACAGATACGCAGTATTTT. Its translation is CASSSGRYGLLTDTQYF.

This clone showed up just once. V is TRBV19 and J is TRBJ1-1, with 7 bases aligning to TRBD1. The CDR3 loop spans 14 amino acids. Germline CDR1 is LNHDA and CDR2 is SQIVND (reference sequence). V was pared by 7 bases and J by 6 bases, with 11 bases of the junction left unmatched. CDR3 amino acids: CASTRGPNLAEAFF. CDR3 coding DNA: TGTGCCAGTACGAGGGGGCCCAACCTGGCTGAAGCTTTCTTT.

The chain has TRBV2 and TRBJ2-3, with D maybe TRBD2 (5 bases). The CDR3 has 15 residues. Germline CDR1 is SNHLY and CDR2 is FYNNEI. Trimming cost V 3 bases and J 4 bases, with 14 bases left between them. In nucleotides, the CDR3 is TGTGCCAGCAGTGAGTGGTGGGAGAAGGCAGATACGCAGTATTTT. It specifies CASSEWWEKADTQYF.

This clone showed up just once. The chain employs TRBV19 and TRBJ1-1; a weak D match, TRBD1 (6 bases). The V gene's germline CDR1 is LNHDA and CDR2 SQIVND (reference sequence). Trimming pared 7 bases from V and 4 bases from J, leaving 10 bases between. The CDR3 extends over 12 amino acids. Written as DNA, the CDR3 is TGTGCCAGTAACACAGGGATCACTGAAGCTTTCTTT. Its protein is CASNTGITEAFF.

V is TRBV28 and J is TRBJ1-2; D is unclear. Germline loops: CDR1 MDHEN, CDR2 SYDVKM. The CDR3 totals 16 residues. Trimming removed 5 bases from V and 4 bases from J, with 20 bases in between. The CDR3 here is CASSPPEVSPRYGYTF. The CDR3 region has the DNA TGTGCCAGCAGTCCCCCAGAGGTCTCACCTCGCTATGGCTACACCTTC.

This chain connects TRBV30 to TRBJ2-5; D might be TRBD2 (6 bases). The germline CDR1 and CDR2 sequences are GTSNPN and SVGIG (reference sequence). V was cut by 3 bases and J by 5 bases, with 22 bases left in between. The CDR3 runs 16 residues. CDR3 residues: CAWSVGVAAAAETQYF. The CDR3, as DNA: TGTGCCTGGAGCGTCGGGGTAGCGGCAGCAGCGGAGACCCAGTACTTC.

The chain joins TRBV5-6 to TRBJ1-3; possibly TRBD1 for D (5 bases). V gave up 5 bases and J gave up 4 bases, with 13 bases separating them. CDR1 SGHDT and CDR2 YYEEEE come from the germline V gene. This CDR3 contains 14 residues. The CDR3: CASSEGAGGNTIYF. The DNA of the CDR3 is TGTGCCAGCAGTGAAGGGGCTGGCGGAAACACCATATATTTT. The complete variable domain, with remaining parts taken from reference TRBV5-6 and TRBJ1-3, reads DAGVTQSPTHLIKTRGQQVTLRCSPKSGHDTVSWYQQALGQGPQFIFQYYEEEERQRGNFPDRFSGHQFPNYSSELNVNALLLGDSALYLCASSEGAGGNTIYFGEGSWLTVV.

This clone has only one observation. J is TRBJ1-4 and V is TRBV6-5, with a tentative D call TRBD1 (6 bases). CDR1 and CDR2 (germline): MNHEY, SVGAGI. The CDR3 is 15 amino acids. Deletions cut 5 bases from V and 7 bases from J, with 17 bases between. The CDR3 is CASSPGGGYGEKLFF. CDR3 coding DNA: TGTGCCAGCAGTCCTGGGGGGGGCTATGGTGAAAAACTGTTTTTT.

This clone was observed a few times. The chain links TRBV6-1 to TRBJ1-5, with 10 bases lining up with TRBD1. The CDR3 contains 16 residues. The V gene end was trimmed by 4 bases and the J gene end by 3 bases; junction bases not matched to a gene: 6. CDR1 is MNHNS and CDR2 is SASEGT in the germline V gene. The CDR3 reads CASSARTGGTNQPQHF. The CDR3 nucleotides read TGTGCCAGCAGTGCGAGGACAGGGGGTACCAATCAGCCCCAGCATTTT.

V gene TRBV6-1 combines with J gene TRBJ1-2, with 8 bases that match TRBD1. This CDR3 region has 14 residues. Germline loops: CDR1 MNHNS, CDR2 SASEGT. Trimming cost V 8 bases and J 8 bases; bases outside gene matches: 13. This CDR3 reads CASGASQGDAGYTF. The CDR3 coding sequence is TGTGCCAGCGGAGCCTCACAGGGGGACGCGGGCTACACCTTC.

This rearrangement joins TRBV6-5 to TRBJ1-2; 7 bases line up with TRBD1. V lost 0 bases to trimming and J lost 6 bases; unmatched junction nucleotides: 4. Germline V CDR1 and CDR2: MNHEY, SVGAGI. This CDR3 comprises 14 residues. CDR3 region: CASSYSPTGNGYTF. The CDR3 DNA follows: TGTGCCAGCAGTTACTCCCCGACAGGGAATGGCTACACCTTC.

The chain links TRBV7-8 to TRBJ2-1; D is perhaps TRBD1 (6 bases). V was shortened by 1 base and J by 2 bases, with 15 bases between the two germline ends. From germline, CDR1 is SGHVS and CDR2 FQNEAQ. The CDR3 consists of 17 residues. This CDR3 is CASSLGRVQGPYNEQFF. The CDR3, as DNA: TGTGCCAGCAGCTTAGGGCGAGTACAGGGACCCTACAATGAGCAGTTCTTC.

This clone was observed a handful of times. The V call is TRBV6-5, the J call TRBJ1-1; 7 bases are a match to TRBD1. Germline trimming cut 5 bases from V and 6 bases from J; bases unmatched to any gene: 12. Germline V CDR1 and CDR2: MNHEY, SVGAGI. CDR3 length: 15 amino acids. Here the CDR3 reads CASSKKTSQGAEAFF. CDR3 coding DNA: TGTGCCAGCAGTAAAAAGACCTCGCAGGGGGCTGAAGCTTTCTTT.

V and J are TRBV19 and TRBJ2-3; D is perhaps TRBD1 (6 bases). This CDR3 has 11 residues. Germline CDR1 LNHDA, CDR2 SQIVND (reference sequence). Trimming pared 8 bases from V and 6 bases from J, leaving 9 bases between. The CDR3 nucleotides are TGTGCCAGTTCAGGGGTGGATACGCAGTATTTT. As protein: CASSGVDTQYF.

As regards this clone: Other DNA variants within this sample encode the same CDR3. This rearrangement joins TRBV7-6 to TRBJ2-3; the D is unclear. Germline V gene lookup returns CDR1 SGHVS and CDR2 FNYEAQ. V lost 3 bases and J 3 bases, leaving 4 bases between the germline ends. The CDR3 has 12 residues. CDR3 sequence (DNA): TGTGCCAGCAGCTTGTCGACAGATACGCAGTATTTT. This encodes CASSLSTDTQYF.

The J gene is TRBJ2-7, the V gene TRBV4-1; 10 bases align to TRBD1. The germline V gene encodes CDR1 MGHRA and CDR2 YSYEKL. The J segment lost 6 bases and the V segment lost 0 bases, leaving 8 bases of the junction unmatched. This CDR3 has 16 residues. The CDR3 DNA sequence: TGCGCCAGCAGCCAAGAGGTGGGGACAGGGGCGGCCGAGCAGTACTTC. Translation gives CASSQEVGTGAAEQYF.

The chain is built from TRBV29-1 and TRBJ2-2, with TRBD1 matching over 10 bases. The V gene's germline CDR1 is SQVTM and CDR2 ANQGSEA. J gave up 2 bases and V 3 bases, and 18 bases lay outside the gene matches. This CDR3 contains 20 residues. CDR3 region: CSVETGGLESGRPNTGELFF. Here the CDR3 DNA reads TGCAGCGTTGAGACAGGGGGCCTCGAAAGCGGGAGACCAAACACCGGGGAGCTGTTTTTT.

In DNA, the CDR3 is TGCGCCAGCAGCTTGTTGCCTAGTGGGGGGGCGAACGAGCAGTACTTC. Translating it yields CASSLLPSGGANEQYF. This rearrangement joins TRBV5-1 to TRBJ2-7; D possibly corresponds to TRBD2 (7 bases). The germline CDR1 and CDR2 sequences are SGHRS and YFSETQ. V was clipped by 1 base and J by 5 bases, with 19 bases between them. The CDR3 is 16 residues long.

Only one count was recorded for this clone. Other DNA sequences within the sample encode an identical CDR3. V and J are TRBV11-2 and TRBJ2-1; 8 positions match TRBD1. The germline V gene has CDR1 SGHAT and CDR2 FQNNGV. The V segment lost 1 base and the J segment 3 bases; nucleotides outside the gene matches: 2. CDR3 length equals 15 residues. This chain's CDR3 is CASSLGQGSYNEQFF. The CDR3, as DNA: TGTGCCAGCAGCTTAGGACAGGGGAGCTACAATGAGCAGTTCTTC.

This clone came up once. The chain is built from TRBV7-3 and TRBJ2-2, with 8 bases identical to TRBD2. This CDR3 has 16 amino acids. V lost 2 bases to trimming and J lost 7 bases; unmatched junction nucleotides: 9. In germline, CDR1 is SGHTA, CDR2 FQGTGA. The CDR3 DNA reads TGTGCCAGCAGCTTACCGGGGGGGCTATCGGGCGGGGAGCTGTTTTTT. It is translated as CASSLPGGLSGGELFF.

V usage is TRBV5-4 and J usage is TRBJ2-2; D is unresolved. V lost 2 bases and J 4 bases, leaving 9 bases between the germline ends. This CDR3 comprises 14 residues. Per the germline V gene, CDR1 is SGHNT and CDR2 is YYREEE (reference sequence). The CDR3 coding sequence is TGTGCCAGCAGCTTATGGAGTGCCACCGGGGAGCTGTTTTTT. Translating it yields CASSLWSATGELFF. The full variable domain, its missing parts supplied by reference TRBV5-4 and TRBJ2-2, is ETGVTQSPTHLIKTRGQQVTLRCSSQSGHNTVSWYQQALGQGPQFIFQYYREEENGRGNFPPRFSGLQFPNYSSELNVNALELDDSALYLCASSLWSATGELFFGEGSRLTVL.